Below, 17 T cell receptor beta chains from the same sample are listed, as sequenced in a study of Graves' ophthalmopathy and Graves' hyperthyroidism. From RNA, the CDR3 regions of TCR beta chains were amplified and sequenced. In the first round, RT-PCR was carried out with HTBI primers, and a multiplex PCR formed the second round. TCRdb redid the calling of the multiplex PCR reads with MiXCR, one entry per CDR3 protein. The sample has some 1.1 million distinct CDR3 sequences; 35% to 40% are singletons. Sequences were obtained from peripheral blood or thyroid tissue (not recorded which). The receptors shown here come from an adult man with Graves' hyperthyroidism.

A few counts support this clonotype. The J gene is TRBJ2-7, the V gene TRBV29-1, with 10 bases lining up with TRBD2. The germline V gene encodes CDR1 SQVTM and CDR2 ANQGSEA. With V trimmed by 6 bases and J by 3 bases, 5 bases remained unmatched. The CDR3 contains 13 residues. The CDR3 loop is CSVVGLASYEQYF. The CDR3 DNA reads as TGCAGCGTGGTGGGACTAGCGAGCTACGAGCAGTACTTC.

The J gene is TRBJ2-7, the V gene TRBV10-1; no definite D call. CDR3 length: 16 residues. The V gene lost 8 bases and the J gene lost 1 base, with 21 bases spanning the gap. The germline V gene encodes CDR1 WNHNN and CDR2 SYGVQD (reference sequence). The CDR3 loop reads CASGKKVPYPSYEQYF. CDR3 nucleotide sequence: TGCGCCAGCGGAAAAAAGGTTCCCTATCCTTCCTACGAGCAGTACTTC.

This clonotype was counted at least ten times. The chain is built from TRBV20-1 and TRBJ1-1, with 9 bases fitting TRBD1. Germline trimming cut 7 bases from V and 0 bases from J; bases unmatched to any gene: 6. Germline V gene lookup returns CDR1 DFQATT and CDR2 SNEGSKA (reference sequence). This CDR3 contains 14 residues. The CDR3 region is CSGVQGALNTEAFF. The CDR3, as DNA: TGCAGTGGGGTACAGGGGGCGCTGAACACTGAAGCTTTCTTT.

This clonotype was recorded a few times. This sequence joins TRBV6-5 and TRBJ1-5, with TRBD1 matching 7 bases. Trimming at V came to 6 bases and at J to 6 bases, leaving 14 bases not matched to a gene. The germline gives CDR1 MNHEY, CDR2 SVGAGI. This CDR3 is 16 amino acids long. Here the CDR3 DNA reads TGTGCCAGCAGGGGCCTGACAGGGAAAACCAGTCAGCCCCAGCATTTT. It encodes CASRGLTGKTSQPQHF.

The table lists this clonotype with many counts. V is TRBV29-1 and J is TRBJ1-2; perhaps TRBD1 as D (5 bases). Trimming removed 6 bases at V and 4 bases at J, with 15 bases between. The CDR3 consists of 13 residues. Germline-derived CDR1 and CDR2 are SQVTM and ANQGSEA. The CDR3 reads CSVRDHGGYGYTF. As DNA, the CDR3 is TGCAGCGTAAGAGACCATGGGGGCTATGGCTACACCTTC. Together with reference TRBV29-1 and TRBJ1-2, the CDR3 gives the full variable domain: SAVISQKPSRDICQRGTSLTIQCQVDSQVTMMFWYRQQPGQSLTLIATANQGSEATYESGFVIDKFPISRPNLTFSTLTVSNMSPEDSSIYLCSVRDHGGYGYTFGSGTRLTVV.

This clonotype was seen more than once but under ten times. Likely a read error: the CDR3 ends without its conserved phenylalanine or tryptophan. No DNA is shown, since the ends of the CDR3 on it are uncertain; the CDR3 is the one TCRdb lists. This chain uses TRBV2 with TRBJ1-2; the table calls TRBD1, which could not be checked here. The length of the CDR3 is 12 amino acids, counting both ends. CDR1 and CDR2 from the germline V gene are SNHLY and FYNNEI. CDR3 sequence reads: CASSQGQGPLYL.

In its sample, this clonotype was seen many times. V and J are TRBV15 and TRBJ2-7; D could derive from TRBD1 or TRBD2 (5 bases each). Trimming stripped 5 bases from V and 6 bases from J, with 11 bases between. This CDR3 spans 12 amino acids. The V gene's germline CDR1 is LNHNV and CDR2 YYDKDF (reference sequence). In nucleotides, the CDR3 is TGTGCCACCAGCTGGGCCGGGACCGAGCAGTACTTC. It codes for CATSWAGTEQYF.

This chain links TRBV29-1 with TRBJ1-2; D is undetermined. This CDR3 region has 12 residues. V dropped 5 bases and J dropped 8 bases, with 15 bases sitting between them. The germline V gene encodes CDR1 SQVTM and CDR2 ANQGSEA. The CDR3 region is CSVLLQEGGYTF. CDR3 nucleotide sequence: TGCAGCGTTCTACTTCAAGAGGGAGGCTACACCTTC.

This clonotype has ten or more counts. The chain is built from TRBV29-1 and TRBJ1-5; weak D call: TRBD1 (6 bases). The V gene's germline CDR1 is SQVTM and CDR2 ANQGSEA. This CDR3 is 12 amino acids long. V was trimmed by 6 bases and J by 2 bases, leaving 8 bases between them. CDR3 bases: TGCAGCGTCAGGACAGGCAATCAGCCCCAGCATTTT. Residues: CSVRTGNQPQHF.

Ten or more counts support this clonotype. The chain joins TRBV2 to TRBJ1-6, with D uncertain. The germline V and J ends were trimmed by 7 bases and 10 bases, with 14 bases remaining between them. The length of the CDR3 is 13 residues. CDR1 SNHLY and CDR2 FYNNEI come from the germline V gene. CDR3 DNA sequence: TGTGCCAGCAAATCGAGTGCGCGGTCACCCCTCCACTTT. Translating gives CASKSSARSPLHF.

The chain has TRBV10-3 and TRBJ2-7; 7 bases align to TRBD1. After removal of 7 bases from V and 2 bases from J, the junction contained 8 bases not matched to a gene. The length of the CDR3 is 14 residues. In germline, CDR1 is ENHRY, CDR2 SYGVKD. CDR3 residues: CAIKPGTEAYEQYF. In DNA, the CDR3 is TGTGCCATCAAACCCGGGACAGAGGCCTACGAGCAGTACTTC.

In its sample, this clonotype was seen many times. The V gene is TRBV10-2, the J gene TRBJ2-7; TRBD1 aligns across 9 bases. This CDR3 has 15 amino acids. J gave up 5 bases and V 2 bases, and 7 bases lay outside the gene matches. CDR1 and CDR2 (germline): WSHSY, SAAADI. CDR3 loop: CASSEQGQGLDEQYF. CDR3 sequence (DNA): TGCGCCAGCAGTGAGCAGGGACAGGGTTTGGACGAGCAGTACTTC.

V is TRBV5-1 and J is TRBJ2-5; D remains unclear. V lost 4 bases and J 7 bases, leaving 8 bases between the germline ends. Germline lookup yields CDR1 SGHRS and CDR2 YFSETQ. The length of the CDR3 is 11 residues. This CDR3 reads CASSHLGTQYF. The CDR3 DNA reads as TGCGCCAGCAGCCACCTAGGGACCCAGTACTTC.

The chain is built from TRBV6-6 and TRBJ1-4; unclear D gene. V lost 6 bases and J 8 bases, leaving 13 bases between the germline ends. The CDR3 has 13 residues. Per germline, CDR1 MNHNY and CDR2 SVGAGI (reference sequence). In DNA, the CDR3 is TGTGCCAGCAGCCTACTGGACCCCGAAAAACTGTTTTTT. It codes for CASSLLDPEKLFF.

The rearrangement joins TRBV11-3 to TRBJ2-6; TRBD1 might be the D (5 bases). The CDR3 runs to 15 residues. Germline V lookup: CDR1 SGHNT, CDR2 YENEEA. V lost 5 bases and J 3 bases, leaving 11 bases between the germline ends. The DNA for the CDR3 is TGTGCCAGCAGCGCGGCAGGGTTTGGGGCCAACGTCCTGACTTTC. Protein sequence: CASSAAGFGANVLTF.

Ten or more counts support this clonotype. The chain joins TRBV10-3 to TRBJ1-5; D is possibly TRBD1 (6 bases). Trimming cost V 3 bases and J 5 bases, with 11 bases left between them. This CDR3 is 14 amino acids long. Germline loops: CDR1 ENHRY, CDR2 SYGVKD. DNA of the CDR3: TGTGCCATCAGTGAACAGGGTTGGGATCAGCCCCAGCATTTT. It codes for CAISEQGWDQPQHF.

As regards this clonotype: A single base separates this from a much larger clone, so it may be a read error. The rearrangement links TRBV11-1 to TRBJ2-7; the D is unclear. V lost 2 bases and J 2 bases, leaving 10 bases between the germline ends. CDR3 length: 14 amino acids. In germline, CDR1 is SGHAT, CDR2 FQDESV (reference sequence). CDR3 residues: CASSLHGPAYEQYF. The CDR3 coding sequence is TGTGCCAGCAGCTTACACGGGCCCGCCTACGAGCAGTACTTC.